A selection of T cell receptor beta chains follows, all from one sample in a study of sequential checkpoint blockade in melanoma. Produced via immunoSEQ multiplex PCR; TCRdb's table is partial and in-frame only. Here the sample spans 2,000 or so clones, approximately 30% being singletons. The specimen was tumor tissue (inferred from file names), collected from a patient given nivolumab and ipilimumab in sequence. The receptors originated from a human donor with melanoma. Each CDR3 is given with its conserved first and last residue. The order of the fields is clone size, D gene, J gene, V gene, CDR3 DNA, CDR3 protein. The D gene is left open where the match is weak. Clone sizes are given selectively: once, few, many, or a class where the clone is expanded.

-	TRBD1	TRBJ1-1	TRBV11-3	TGTGCCAGCAGCCAAGGACAGGGTGGCCGGGCCACTGAAGCTTTCTTT	CASSQGQGGRATEAFF
large	TRBD2	TRBJ2-7	TRBV19	TGTGCCAGTAGCTCCGGGACTACCTCTTTCTACGAGCAGTACTTC	CASSSGTTSFYEQYF
-	TRBD1	TRBJ2-5	TRBV29-1	TGCAGCGTGCGACAGGGTTATCAAGAGACCCAGTACTTC	CSVRQGYQETQYF
few	TRBD1	TRBJ1-4	TRBV9	TGTGCCAGCAGCACCGGCCTTGAGACAGGGGAAGAAAAACTGTTTTTT	CASSTGLETGEEKLFF
-	-	TRBJ2-2	TRBV2	TGTGCCAGCAGTGACTCACAGGGATGGAACACCGGGGAGCTGTTTTTT	CASSDSQGWNTGELFF
-	-	TRBJ1-1	TRBV5-1	TGCGCCAGCAGCTTTCGGGGGGCGGACACTGAAGCTTTCTTT	CASSFRGADTEAFF
-	TRBD1	TRBJ2-2	TRBV19	TGTGCCAGTACCCCCACCGGACAGGGTGGTGGGGGGGAGCTGTTTTTT	CASTPTGQGGGGELFF
-	-	TRBJ2-7	TRBV6-8	TGTGCCAGCAGTTACTCGAGGGCGGTAGCGAGGTCCTACGAGCAGTACTTC	CASSYSRAVARSYEQYF
few	-	TRBJ1-3	TRBV15	TGTGCCACCAGCAGAGATGTCGGAAGAGGAAACACCATATATTTT	CATSRDVGRGNTIYF
-	-	TRBJ2-1	TRBV1	TGCGCCAGCAGCCACACCTCCCTAAGCAATGAGCAGTTCTTC	CASSHTSLSNEQFF
-	TRBD2	TRBJ2-3	TRBV18	TGTGCCAGCTCACCCCAGCGGGAACCAACAGATACGCAGTATTTT	CASSPQREPTDTQYF
medium-sized	TRBD2	TRBJ2-3	TRBV9	TGTGCCAGCAGCGGCGGGGGAACCACAGATACGCAGTATTTT	CASSGGGTTDTQYF
-	-	TRBJ1-1	TRBV7-5	TGTGCCAGCAGCTTAGGGTGGGACAGGACGACTGAAGCTTTCTTT	CASSLGWDRTTEAFF
-	TRBD1	TRBJ1-6	TRBV18	TGTGCCAGCTCACCAGACAGGGACTATAATTCACCCCTCCACTTT	CASSPDRDYNSPLHF
-	-	TRBJ1-1	TRBV6-8	TGTGCCATCGGCAGGGGTGACACTGAAGCTTTCTTT	CAIGRGDTEAFF
-	-	TRBJ1-6	TRBV5-1	TGCGCCAGCAGTGTGGGGCAGGGGTCTAATTCACCCCTCCACTTT	CASSVGQGSNSPLHF
medium-sized	-	TRBJ1-2	TRBV4-1	TGCGCCAGCAACCAAGCTGACCGGGCCTCCTATGGCTACACCTTC	CASNQADRASYGYTF
medium-sized	TRBD1	TRBJ2-5	TRBV11-3	TGTGCCAGCAGCACCGGGACAGCCGAAGAGACCCAGTACTTC	CASSTGTAEETQYF
-	TRBD1	TRBJ1-6	TRBV15	TGTGCCACCAGCAGCAGGAGGACAGGGGAGCCCCTCCACTTT	CATSSRRTGEPLHF
medium-sized	TRBD1	TRBJ2-7	TRBV10-3	TGTGCCATCAGTGAGTCCATGGACAGGGGACACGAGCAGTACTTC	CAISESMDRGHEQYF
few	-	TRBJ2-5	TRBV2	TGTGCCAGCAGTGACAAGACCCGAGAGACCCAGTACTTC	CASSDKTRETQYF